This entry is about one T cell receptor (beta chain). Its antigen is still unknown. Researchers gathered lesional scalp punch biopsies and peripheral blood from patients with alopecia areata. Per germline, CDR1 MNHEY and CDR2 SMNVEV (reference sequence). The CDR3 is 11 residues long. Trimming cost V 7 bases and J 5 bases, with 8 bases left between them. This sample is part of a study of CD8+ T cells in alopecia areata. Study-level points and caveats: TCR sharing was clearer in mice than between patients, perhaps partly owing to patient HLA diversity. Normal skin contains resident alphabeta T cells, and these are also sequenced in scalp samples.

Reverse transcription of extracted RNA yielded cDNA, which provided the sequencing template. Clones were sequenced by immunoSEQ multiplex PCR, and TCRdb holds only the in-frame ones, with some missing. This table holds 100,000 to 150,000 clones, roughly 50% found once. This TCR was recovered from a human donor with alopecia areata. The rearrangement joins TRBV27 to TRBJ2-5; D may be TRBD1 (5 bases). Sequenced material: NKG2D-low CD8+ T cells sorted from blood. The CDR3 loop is CASTWGETQYF. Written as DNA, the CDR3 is TGTGCCAGCACTTGGGGCGAGACCCAGTACTTC.